This T cell receptor (beta chain) was recovered during a study of blood T cells in healthy people across ages (dated by TCRdb to 2013 to 2016). In the study overall: In model experiments, template switching captured roughly one uniquely barcoded TCR beta cDNA molecule for every two T cells. Age-related changes in TCR beta repertoire diversity were measured in the study by deep sequencing normalized with unique cDNA molecular identifiers. The donors were divided into four age groups: young (average 16 years), middle-aged (almost 40), aged (approximately 62) and long-lived (approximately 74). To avoid experimental bias, donors of different ages were randomly spread across the sequencing lanes. The study analyzed two additional independent replicas of 1 million unique cDNA reads from the same blood draw for two donors, one aged 18 to 29 and one aged 80 or older. Study-wide findings and limitations: Bulk unsorted PBMC profiling prevented conclusive comparison of naive and antigen-experienced compartments. The CMV infection status of donors was not known, potentially confounding age-related changes in expanded clonotypes. As age increased, observed TCR beta diversity per million T cells dropped in a roughly linear way, and a significant reduction was already evident by age roughly 40. The percentage of naive T cells measured by flow cytometry correlated strongly with observed TCR beta diversity. Compared with the aged group, more naive CD4+ T cells, fewer expanded clones and increased TCR diversity were shown by the long-lived group, suggesting age selection. Total diversity estimates from one million sequenced T cells were considered lower bounds and underestimates.

With regard to this clonotype: The specificity of this receptor is unknown. No much larger clonotype is one base removed from it; base qualities were not supplied.

Donors were roughly 40 systemically healthy Caucasian individuals from Russia aged roughly 6 to 90 years. Each donor gave ten milliliters of peripheral blood, drawn into EDTA-treated Vacutainer tubes. Ficoll-Paque density-gradient centrifugation was used to isolate PBMCs, with at least 6.5 million per sample. Total RNA, at least 6 micrograms per sample, was extracted from PBMCs with Trizol reagent. Naive CD45RAhigh/CD27high T cell percentages were measured by flow cytometry on a PBMC aliquot from every donor. Preparation of the library involved 5' RACE. The run used an Illumina HiSeq 2500. A second PCR of roughly 7 to 11 cycles was run with a J-beta primer mix and a sample-barcoded 5' primer. A unique molecular identifier was introduced onto each TCR beta cDNA molecule by a template-switch 5' adaptor carrying 12 random nucleotides. At least 2.5 million CDR3-containing paired-end reads were obtained from each sample. All of the RNA was converted into first-strand cDNA using the Mint cDNA synthesis kit, with a TRBC-specific oligonucleotide serving as the primer. All cDNA was treated with uracil-DNA glycosylase and then went through a first 18-cycle PCR with the universal primers M1SS and BC2_uni_R. Per the source publication's procedure: Normalization of each sample was performed by random selection of 1 million high-quality reads, each carrying a distinct molecular identifier. Instead of being binned into consensus sequences, reads that shared molecular identifiers were thrown out. MiTCR, set to a Q25 quality threshold and the strictest error-elimination algorithm, was used for CDR3 identification, clonotype clustering and error correction. Lower-bound total TCR beta diversity was estimated with a nonparametric unseen species model using Euler transformation. TCRdb reprocessed the public reads (quality trimming at Q25 with fastp, clone calling with MiXCR) and kept in-frame beta chains. Under each unique CDR3 protein, matching rows form one entry showing the most common genes and DNA. TCRdb, rather than the study authors, made the V and J calls. Recorded for this sample are approximately 800,000 distinct CDR3 sequences; around 68% of them occurred a single time. The ten largest clones capture approximately 30% of the sample.

CDR1 and CDR2 were assigned from the germline V gene as MDHEN and SYDVKM. For this chain, trimming is 10 bases at the V end and 8 bases at the J end, and the number of junction bases without a gene match is 13. The CDR3 covers 13 residues, taking in both the cysteine and the phenylalanine. Of all the DNA, just the CDR3 is kept, 39 bases in frame from base 1. Sequenced input: blood. The receptor was derived from a man aged 30 to 39 in good health. Here the chain combines TRBV28 and TRBJ1-2; 7 nucleotides in the junction match TRBD1. The CDR3 here reads CATNLGTEEGYTF. The DNA sequence is TGTGCCACCAACCTCGGGACAGAGGAAGGCTACACCTTC.